This T cell receptor beta chain was documented in a study of cytomegalovirus exposure and HLA in healthy donors. General observations from the study: In vitro experiments confirmed that a few CMV-associated chains were specific for CMV antigens.

The CDR3 contains 11 residues. V lost 9 bases to trimming and J lost 2 bases; unmatched junction nucleotides: 1. Germline CDR1 MDHEN, CDR2 SYDVKM. The protocol was immunoSEQ multiplex PCR, while the TCRdb copy is restricted to in-frame clones and leaves out a portion. The sample consists of 150,000 to 200,000 clones, roughly 80% of them appearing once. Note on this clone: No antigen is known for it.

This chain joins TRBV28 and TRBJ2-7; the match to TRBD1 covers 7 bases. The specimen was PBMCs. The clonotype originates from a man aged 25 to 40 in good health and CMV-seropositive. The CDR3 DNA reads TGTGCCAGTGGGACAGCCTACGAGCAGTACTTC. It specifies CASGTAYEQYF.